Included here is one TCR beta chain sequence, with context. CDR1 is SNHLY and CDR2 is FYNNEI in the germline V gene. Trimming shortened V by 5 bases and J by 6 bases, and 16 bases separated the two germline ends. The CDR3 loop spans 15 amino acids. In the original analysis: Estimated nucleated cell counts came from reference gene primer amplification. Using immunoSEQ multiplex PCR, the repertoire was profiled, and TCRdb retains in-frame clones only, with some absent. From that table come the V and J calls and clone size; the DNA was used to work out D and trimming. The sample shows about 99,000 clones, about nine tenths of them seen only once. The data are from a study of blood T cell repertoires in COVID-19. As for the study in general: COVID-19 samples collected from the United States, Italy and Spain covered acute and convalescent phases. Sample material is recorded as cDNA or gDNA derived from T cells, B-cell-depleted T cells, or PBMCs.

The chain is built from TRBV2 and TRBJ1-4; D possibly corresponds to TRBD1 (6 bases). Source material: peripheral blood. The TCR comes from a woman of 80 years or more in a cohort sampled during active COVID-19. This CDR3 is CASSRNRVLYEKLFF. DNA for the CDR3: TGTGCCAGCAGTCGAAACAGGGTGTTGTATGAAAAACTGTTTTTT.